This paragraph covers one T cell receptor (beta chain) sequence. These data belong to a study of OX40 agonist ivuxolimab in advanced cancers. Study information: Among those treated, three patients had partial responses, one with hepatocellular carcinoma and two with cutaneous melanoma.

Generated by immunoSEQ multiplex PCR, the TCRdb table keeps only in-frame clones and is missing some. Of some 66,000 clones in the sample, roughly 76% were seen once. CDR3 size: 15 residues. Germline V gene sequence: CDR1 SGHAT, CDR2 FQNNGV. The J segment lost 2 bases and the V segment lost 6 bases, leaving 5 bases of the junction unmatched. The sequence was obtained from an adult with an advanced solid tumor such as melanoma, head and neck, liver or kidney cancer. The rearrangement joins TRBV11-2 to TRBJ2-2; TRBD1 matches 8 bases. This specimen consisted of CD4+ or CD8+ T cells sorted from blood, obtained in a trial of the OX40 agonist ivuxolimab. The CDR3 DNA reads as TGTGCCAGCAGGCCTACAGGGGGAAACACCGGGGAGCTGTTTTTT. It codes for CASRPTGGNTGELFF.